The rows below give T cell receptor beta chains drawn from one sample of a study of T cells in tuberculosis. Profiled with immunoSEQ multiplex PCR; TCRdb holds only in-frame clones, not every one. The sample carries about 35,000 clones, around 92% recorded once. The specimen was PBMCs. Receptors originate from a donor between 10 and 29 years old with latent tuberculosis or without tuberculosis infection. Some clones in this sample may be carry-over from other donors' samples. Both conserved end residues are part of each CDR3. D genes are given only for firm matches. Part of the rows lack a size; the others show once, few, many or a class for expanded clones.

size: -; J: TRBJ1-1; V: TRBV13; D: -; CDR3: CASSFRGSRTEAFF; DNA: TGTGCCAGCAGCTTCCGGGGGTCAAGGACTGAAGCTTTCTTT
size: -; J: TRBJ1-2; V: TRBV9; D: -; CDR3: CASSQGAGLNYGYTF; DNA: TGTGCCAGCAGCCAAGGGGCAGGGCTAAACTATGGCTACACCTTC
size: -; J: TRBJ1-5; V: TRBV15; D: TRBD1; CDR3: CARGAYPGQGGNNQPQHF; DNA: TGTGCCAGGGGGGCATACCCGGGACAGGGAGGCAACAATCAGCCCCAGCATTTT
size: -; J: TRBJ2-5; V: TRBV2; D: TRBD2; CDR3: CANRRGGNQETQYF; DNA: TGTGCTAACCGACGCGGGGGTAATCAAGAGACCCAGTACTTC
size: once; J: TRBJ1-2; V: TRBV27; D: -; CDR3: CASSKDRGLYYGYTF; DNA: TGTGCCAGCAGCAAAGATAGGGGACTCTATTATGGCTACACCTTC
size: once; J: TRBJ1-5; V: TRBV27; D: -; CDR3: CASSVAGDQPQHF; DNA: TGTGCCAGCAGTGTTGCAGGCGACCAGCCCCAGCATTTT
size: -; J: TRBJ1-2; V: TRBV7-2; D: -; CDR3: CASSLDGGTYGYTF; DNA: TGTGCCAGCAGCTTAGATGGGGGGACCTATGGCTACACCTTC
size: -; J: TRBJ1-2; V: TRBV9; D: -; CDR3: CASSEAGNYGYTF; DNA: TGTGCCAGCAGCGAGGCGGGTAACTATGGCTACACCTTC
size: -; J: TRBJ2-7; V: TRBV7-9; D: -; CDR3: CASSLLGRGSSYEQYF; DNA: TGTGCCAGCAGCTTACTCGGTCGGGGTAGCTCCTACGAGCAGTACTTC
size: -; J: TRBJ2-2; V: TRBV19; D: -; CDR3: CASSYGQGGGELFF; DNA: TGTGCCAGTAGTTACGGACAAGGGGGCGGGGAGCTGTTTTTT
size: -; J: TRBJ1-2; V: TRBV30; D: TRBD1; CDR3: CAWNQGANGYTF; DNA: TGTGCCTGGAACCAGGGGGCTAATGGCTACACCTTC
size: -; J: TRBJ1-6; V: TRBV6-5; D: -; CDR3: CASSYGGVENSPLHF; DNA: TGTGCCAGCAGTTACGGGGGGGTGGAGAATTCACCCCTCCACTTT
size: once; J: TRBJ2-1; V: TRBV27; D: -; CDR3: CASSLLGRNEQFF; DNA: TGTGCCAGCAGTTTATTGGGCCGCAATGAGCAGTTCTTC
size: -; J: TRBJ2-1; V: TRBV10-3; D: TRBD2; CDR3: CAISSGTSGVYNEQFF; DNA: TGTGCCATCAGCTCCGGGACTAGCGGGGTATACAATGAGCAGTTCTTC
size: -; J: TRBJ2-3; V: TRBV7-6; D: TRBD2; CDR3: CASSLAGGNTDTQYF; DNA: TGTGCCAGCAGCTTAGCGGGGGGGAACACAGATACGCAGTATTTT
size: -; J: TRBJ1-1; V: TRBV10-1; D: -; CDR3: CASSDQNTEAFF; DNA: TGCGCCAGCAGTGATCAGAACACTGAAGCTTTCTTT
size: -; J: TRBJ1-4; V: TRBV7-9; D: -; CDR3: CASSLASTNEKLFF; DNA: TGTGCCAGCAGCCTCGCGTCAACTAATGAAAAACTGTTTTTT
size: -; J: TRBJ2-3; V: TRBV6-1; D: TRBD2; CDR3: CASSAGLAGEGTQYF; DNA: TGTGCCAGCAGCGCAGGACTAGCGGGGGAGGGAACGCAGTATTTT
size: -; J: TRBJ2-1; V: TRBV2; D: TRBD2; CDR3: CASSEGGSPYNEQFF; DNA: TGTGCCAGCAGTGAGGGGGGGTCCCCCTACAATGAGCAGTTCTTC
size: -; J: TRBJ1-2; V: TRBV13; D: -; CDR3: CASSSALATSGGTNNYGYTF; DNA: TGTGCCAGCAGCTCCGCCCTGGCTACCTCGGGAGGGACAAATAACTATGGCTACACCTTC
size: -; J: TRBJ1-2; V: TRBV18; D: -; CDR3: CASSPVGGNYGYTF; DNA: TGTGCCAGCTCACCAGTCGGGGGGAACTATGGCTACACCTTC
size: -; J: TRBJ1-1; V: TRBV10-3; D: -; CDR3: CAISEPAGNTEAFF; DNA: TGTGCCATCAGTGAGCCGGCGGGGAACACTGAAGCTTTCTTT
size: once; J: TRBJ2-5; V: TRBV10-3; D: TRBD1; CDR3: CAISDTGVVETQYF; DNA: TGTGCCATCAGTGATACAGGGGTGGTCGAGACCCAGTACTTC
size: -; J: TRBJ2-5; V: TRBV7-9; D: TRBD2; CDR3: CASSSPSGRAETQYF; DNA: TGTGCCAGCAGCTCCCCTAGCGGGAGGGCCGAGACCCAGTACTTC
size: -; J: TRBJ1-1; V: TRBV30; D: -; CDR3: CAWSVQGGVPEAFF; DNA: TGTGCCTGGAGTGTCCAGGGTGGGGTTCCTGAAGCTTTCTTT
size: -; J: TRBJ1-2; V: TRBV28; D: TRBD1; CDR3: CASSLRTGLNGYTF; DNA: TGTGCCAGCAGTTTACGGACAGGCTTAAATGGCTACACCTTC
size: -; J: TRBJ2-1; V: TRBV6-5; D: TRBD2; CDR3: CASSYSASGRYNEQFF; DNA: TGTGCCAGCAGTTACTCGGCTAGCGGGAGATACAATGAGCAGTTCTTC
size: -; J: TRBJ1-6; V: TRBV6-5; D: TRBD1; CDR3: CASSWGQGVISPLHF; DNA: TGTGCCAGCAGTTGGGGACAGGGTGTCATTTCACCCCTCCACTTT